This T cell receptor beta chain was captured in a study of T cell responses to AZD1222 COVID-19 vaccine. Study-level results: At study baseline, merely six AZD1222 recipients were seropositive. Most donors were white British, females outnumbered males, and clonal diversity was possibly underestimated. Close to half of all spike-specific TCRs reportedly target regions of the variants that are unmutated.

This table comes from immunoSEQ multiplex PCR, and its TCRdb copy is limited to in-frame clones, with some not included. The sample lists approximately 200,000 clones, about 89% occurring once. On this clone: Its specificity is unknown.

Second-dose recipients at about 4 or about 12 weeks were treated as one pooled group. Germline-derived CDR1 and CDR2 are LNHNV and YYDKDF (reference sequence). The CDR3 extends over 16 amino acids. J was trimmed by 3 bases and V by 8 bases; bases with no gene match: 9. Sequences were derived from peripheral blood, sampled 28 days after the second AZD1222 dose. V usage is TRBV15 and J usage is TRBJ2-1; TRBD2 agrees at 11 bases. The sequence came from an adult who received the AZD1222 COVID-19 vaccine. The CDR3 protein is CATVAGGPLYYNEQFF. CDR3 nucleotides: TGTGCCACCGTAGCGGGAGGGCCTCTCTACTACAATGAGCAGTTCTTC.